Listed here are 9 T cell receptor beta chains from one sample, sequenced in a study of Graves' ophthalmopathy and Graves' hyperthyroidism. RNA transcripts yielded amplified TCR beta CDR3 regions. The authors performed first-round RT-PCR with HTBI primers and then a second-round multiplex PCR. TCRdb re-derived calls from the multiplex PCR reads in MiXCR, one entry per CDR3 protein. This table holds 500,000 to 700,000 distinct CDR3 sequences, about 35% found once. The sequenced material came from peripheral blood or thyroid tissue (not recorded which). Receptors originate from an adult man with Graves' hyperthyroidism.

A few counts support this clonotype. Lacking the conserved final phenylalanine or tryptophan, this CDR3 likely reflects a read error. The limits of the CDR3 on the DNA are not certain, so only TCRdb's listed CDR3 is given. The rearrangement joins TRBV18 to TRBJ2-7; TRBD2, the table's D call, was not compared with the DNA. The V gene's germline CDR1 is KGHSH and CDR2 LQKENI. The CDR3 spans 13 residues, counting both ends. The CDR3: CASSPARGTIAQL.

This clonotype was counted ten times or more. The chain employs TRBV5-1 and TRBJ1-1, with D perhaps TRBD1 (6 bases). The CDR3 covers 11 residues. The germline gives CDR1 SGHRS, CDR2 YFSETQ. V dropped 0 bases and J dropped 11 bases, with 8 bases sitting between them. The DNA for the CDR3 is TGCGCCAGCAGCTTGGAGGGGGTGGCTTTCTTT. This translates into CASSLEGVAFF.

V usage is TRBV6-5 and J usage is TRBJ2-7; D possibly matches TRBD1 or TRBD2 (5 bases each). CDR1 MNHEY and CDR2 SVGAGI come from the germline V gene. The V gene lost 5 bases and the J gene lost 10 bases, with 18 bases spanning the gap. CDR3 length: 13 amino acids. DNA of the CDR3: TGTGCCAGCAGTCCCTCCCGGGACCTCGCACAGTACTTC. This codes for CASSPSRDLAQYF.

This chain uses TRBV9 with TRBJ1-2; D gene ambiguous. Between the trimmed V and J ends, which lost 0 bases and 2 bases, there was a span of 8 bases. CDR3 size: 14 residues. The germline V gene encodes CDR1 SGDLS and CDR2 YYNGEE. This chain's CDR3 is CASSVGMDNYGYTF. As DNA, the CDR3 is TGTGCCAGCAGCGTAGGGATGGACAACTATGGCTACACCTTC. Filled out from reference TRBV9 and TRBJ1-2, the complete variable domain reads DSGVTQTPKHLITATGQRVTLRCSPRSGDLSVYWYQQSLDQGLQFLIQYYNGEERAKGNILERFSAQQFPDLHSELNLSSLELGDSALYFCASSVGMDNYGYTFGSGTRLTVV.

There are many counts of this clonotype. This rearrangement joins TRBV5-6 to TRBJ1-1; D gene uncertain. Per germline, CDR1 SGHDT and CDR2 YYEEEE. V lost 1 base and J 2 bases, leaving 15 bases between the germline ends. This CDR3 spans 16 amino acids. The CDR3, as DNA: TGTGCCAGCAGCTTGTACTCGAGCCGGGTTAACACTGAAGCTTTCTTT. This encodes CASSLYSSRVNTEAFF. The whole variable domain, remainder taken from reference TRBV5-6 and TRBJ1-1, is DAGVTQSPTHLIKTRGQQVTLRCSPKSGHDTVSWYQQALGQGPQFIFQYYEEEERQRGNFPDRFSGHQFPNYSSELNVNALLLGDSALYLCASSLYSSRVNTEAFFGQGTRLTVV.

This chain connects TRBV7-9 to TRBJ1-3; D remains ambiguous. The CDR3 loop spans 17 amino acids. The V end lost 3 bases, the J end lost 3 bases, and 18 bases lay between the germline ends. The germline V gene encodes CDR1 SEHNR and CDR2 FQNEAQ (reference sequence). DNA for the CDR3: TGTGCCAGCAGCTTCCTCCTTCCCGGGAACTATGGAAACACCATATATTTT. Protein sequence: CASSFLLPGNYGNTIYF.

This CDR3 is CSADLRGESLDTQYF. CDR3 nucleotide sequence: TGCAGTGCAGACCTACGGGGGGAGAGTCTCGATACGCAGTATTTT. J is TRBJ2-3 and V is TRBV20-1; 7 nucleotides match TRBD2. CDR1 and CDR2 from the germline V gene are DFQATT and SNEGSKA (reference sequence). This CDR3 comprises 15 residues. Trimming removed 6 bases from V and 6 bases from J; junction bases left unmatched: 15.

The chain carries TRBV7-2 and TRBJ2-7; weak D call: TRBD2 (6 bases). The V end was cut by 6 bases, the J end by 6 bases, with 18 bases between. From germline, CDR1 is SGHTA and CDR2 FQGNSA. This CDR3 region has 14 residues. The CDR3 bases are TGTGCCAGCAGTCCCCGGACATGGGGAGGCGAGCAGTACTTC. This codes for CASSPRTWGGEQYF. Filled out from reference TRBV7-2 and TRBJ2-7, the complete variable domain reads GAGVSQSPSNKVTEKGKDVELRCDPISGHTALYWYRQSLGQGLEFLIYFQGNSAPDKSGLPSDRFSAERTGGSVSTLTIQRTQQEDSAVYLCASSPRTWGGEQYFGPGTRLTVT.

This clonotype was observed at least ten times. The chain couples TRBV7-6 to TRBJ2-2; TRBD1 is a possible D gene (7 bases). CDR1 is SGHVS and CDR2 is FNYEAQ in the germline V gene. The length of the CDR3 is 15 residues. V was pared by 1 base and J by 4 bases, with 10 bases between. Here the CDR3 reads CASSLGQGGTGELFF. The CDR3 coding sequence is TGTGCCAGCAGCTTAGGTCAGGGGGGCACCGGGGAGCTGTTTTTT.